The 15 T cell receptor beta chains reported below all come from one sample, sequenced in a study of cytomegalovirus exposure and HLA in healthy donors. Researchers ran the PCR with 60 Vbeta and 13 Jbeta primers. The method was immunoSEQ multiplex PCR; TCRdb's version includes in-frame clones alone and lacks a portion of them. The table shows fewer than 250,000 clones, with about 84% occurring only once. Source material: PBMCs. Receptors originate from a human donor in good health.

This chain connects TRBV5-5 to TRBJ2-6; the D gene is possibly TRBD2 (5 bases). There are 17 residues in the CDR3. Germline assignment: CDR1 SGHKS and CDR2 YYEKEE (reference sequence). Trimming took off 0 bases at V and 0 bases at J, with 10 bases between the two ends. CDR3 residues: CASSLEGLSSGANVLTF. The CDR3 nucleotides are TGTGCCAGCAGCTTGGAAGGACTTAGCTCTGGGGCCAACGTCCTGACTTTC.

CDR3 region: CASSSFRSTLDEQFF. CDR3 coding DNA: TGTGCCAGCAGCAGCTTTCGATCTACCTTGGATGAGCAGTTCTTC. V gene TRBV7-6 combines with J gene TRBJ2-1; D is ambiguous. V was shortened by 5 bases and J by 8 bases, with 19 bases between the two germline ends. This CDR3 has 15 amino acids. Germline CDR1 SGHVS, CDR2 FNYEAQ.

The rearrangement joins TRBV29-1 to TRBJ1-2; D possibly corresponds to TRBD1 (6 bases). The CDR3 contains 14 residues. V was shortened by 6 bases and J by 4 bases, with 18 bases between the two germline ends. The germline V gene has CDR1 SQVTM and CDR2 ANQGSEA. The CDR3 here is CSVLGRGRSYGYTF. CDR3 DNA sequence: TGCAGCGTCCTCGGCAGGGGAAGGAGCTATGGCTACACCTTC.

CDR3 loop: CASSQTREYYEQYF. The CDR3, as DNA: TGTGCCAGCAGCCAAACGCGGGAGTACTACGAGCAGTACTTC. The chain carries TRBV7-8 and TRBJ2-7, with TRBD2 identical over 7 bases. CDR1 SGHVS and CDR2 FQNEAQ come from the germline V gene. The CDR3 contains 14 residues. Trimming removed 5 bases from V and 3 bases from J; junction bases left unmatched: 7.

The gene calls are TRBV6-5 and TRBJ2-7; TRBD2 might be the D (6 bases). CDR3 length: 12 amino acids. V lost 10 bases and J 4 bases, leaving 14 bases between the germline ends. The germline V gene has CDR1 MNHEY and CDR2 SVGAGI. In DNA, the CDR3 is TGTGCCATCGGGACTGCTATGTACGAGCAGTACTTC. This translates into CAIGTAMYEQYF.

This chain connects TRBV5-1 to TRBJ2-3; 11 nucleotides match TRBD1. Germline CDR1 SGHRS, CDR2 YFSETQ. The CDR3 extends over 15 amino acids. The V gene end was trimmed by 4 bases and the J gene end by 6 bases; junction bases not matched to a gene: 7. CDR3 in amino acids: CASSNGQGAGDTQYF. The CDR3 DNA reads TGCGCCAGCAGCAACGGACAGGGGGCTGGGGATACGCAGTATTTT. Complete variable domain (other parts from reference TRBV5-1 and TRBJ2-3): KAGVTQTPRYLIKTRGQQVTLSCSPISGHRSVSWYQQTPGQGLQFLFEYFSETQRNKGNFPGRFSGRQFSNSRSEMNVSTLELGDSALYLCASSNGQGAGDTQYFGPGTRLTVL.

The chain is built from TRBV5-6 and TRBJ2-7; 8 bases match TRBD2. Per the germline V gene, CDR1 is SGHDT and CDR2 is YYEEEE. The CDR3 length is 14 residues. The trim removed 0 bases at V and 6 bases at J, leaving 5 bases unmatched. CDR3 protein: CASSLERESPEQYF. Here the CDR3 DNA reads TGTGCCAGCAGCTTGGAGCGGGAGTCCCCCGAGCAGTACTTC.

The chain combines TRBV15 with TRBJ2-1; 7 bases map to TRBD2. Germline loops: CDR1 LNHNV, CDR2 YYDKDF (reference sequence). V lost 0 bases to trimming and J lost 3 bases; unmatched junction nucleotides: 8. The CDR3 length is 17 residues. The CDR3 sequence is CATSRDRVAGSYNEQFF. CDR3 bases: TGTGCCACCAGCAGAGATCGAGTAGCGGGCAGCTACAATGAGCAGTTCTTC.

This chain uses TRBV6-6 with TRBJ2-7, with TRBD2 matching over 9 bases. The CDR3 totals 14 residues. Germline CDR1 reads MNHNY; CDR2 reads SVGAGI (reference sequence). The junction had 2 bases not matched to a gene; V was cut back by 2 bases and J by 3 bases. CDR3 sequence reads: CASSYETSGYEQYF. The CDR3 coding sequence is TGTGCCAGCAGTTACGAGACTAGCGGCTACGAGCAGTACTTC.

The rearrangement joins TRBV6-5 to TRBJ1-2, with TRBD1 matching 10 bases. Germline values: CDR1 MNHEY, CDR2 SVGAGI. V was clipped by 2 bases and J by 7 bases; unmatched bases: 10. CDR3 length: 16 residues. In DNA form, the CDR3 reads TGTGCCAGCAGTTACGGTTTTGGACAGGGGGGATCTGGCTACACCTTC. Protein product: CASSYGFGQGGSGYTF.

The V and J genes are TRBV6-1 and TRBJ1-2, with TRBD1 identical over 7 bases. The CDR3 covers 15 residues. Germline V gene sequence: CDR1 MNHNS, CDR2 SASEGT. The junction had 9 bases not matched to a gene; V was cut back by 1 base and J by 7 bases. The CDR3 nucleotides are TGTGCCAGCAGTGAAGTGGGGACAGTCAGGGGTGGCTACACCTTC. Encoded protein: CASSEVGTVRGGYTF.

This clone was seen a handful of times. The rearrangement joins TRBV5-6 to TRBJ2-7; tentative D call: TRBD2 (6 bases). The germline V gene encodes CDR1 SGHDT and CDR2 YYEEEE. Trimming shortened V by 5 bases and J by 1 base, and 10 bases separated the two germline ends. The CDR3 runs 13 residues. The CDR3 coding sequence is TGTGCCAGCAGTCGGACTAATTCCTACGAGCAGTACTTC. Translating it yields CASSRTNSYEQYF.

V gene TRBV7-9 combines with J gene TRBJ2-1; 10 nucleotides match TRBD2. CDR3 length: 16 residues. CDR1 is SEHNR, CDR2 FQNEAQ, per germline (reference sequence). The ends lost 1 base at V and 3 bases at J; junction bases unmatched: 3. CDR3 residues: CASSLGPSGSYNEQFF. The CDR3 DNA is TGTGCCAGCAGCTTAGGTCCTAGCGGGAGCTACAATGAGCAGTTCTTC.

The chain couples TRBV18 to TRBJ1-2; possible D gene TRBD1, 5 bases. Germline lookup yields CDR1 KGHSH and CDR2 LQKENI. CDR3 length: 14 residues. V was pared by 3 bases and J by 4 bases, with 12 bases between. The CDR3 bases are TGTGCCAGCTCACCTCCAGGACACACCTATGGCTACACCTTC. Translated, it gives CASSPPGHTYGYTF.

This rearrangement joins TRBV10-3 to TRBJ2-7; 7 nucleotides agree with TRBD1. After removal of 6 bases from V and 3 bases from J, the junction contained 5 bases not matched to a gene. The CDR3 covers 13 residues. In germline, CDR1 is ENHRY, CDR2 SYGVKD. The CDR3 here is CAIRPDRDYEQYF. Written as DNA, the CDR3 is TGTGCCATCAGACCAGACAGGGACTACGAGCAGTACTTC.